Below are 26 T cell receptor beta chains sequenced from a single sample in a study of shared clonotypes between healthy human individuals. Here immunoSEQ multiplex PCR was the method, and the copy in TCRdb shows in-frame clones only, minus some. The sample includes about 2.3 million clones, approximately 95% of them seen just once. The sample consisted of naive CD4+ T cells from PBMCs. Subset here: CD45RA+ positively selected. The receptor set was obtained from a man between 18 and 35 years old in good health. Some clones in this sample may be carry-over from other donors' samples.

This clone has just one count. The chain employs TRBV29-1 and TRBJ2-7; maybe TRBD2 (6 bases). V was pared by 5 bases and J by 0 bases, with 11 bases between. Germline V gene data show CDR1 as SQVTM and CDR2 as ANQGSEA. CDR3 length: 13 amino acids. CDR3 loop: CSVRGFPSYEQYF. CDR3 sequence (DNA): TGCAGCGTTCGGGGGTTCCCCTCCTACGAGCAGTACTTC.

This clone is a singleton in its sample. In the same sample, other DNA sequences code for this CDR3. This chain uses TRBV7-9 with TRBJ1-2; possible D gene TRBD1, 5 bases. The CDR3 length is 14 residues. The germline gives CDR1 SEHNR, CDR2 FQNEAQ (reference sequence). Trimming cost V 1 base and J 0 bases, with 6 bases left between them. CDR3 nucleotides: TGTGCCAGCAGCTTAGGACAGACTAACTATGGCTACACCTTC. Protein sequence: CASSLGQTNYGYTF.

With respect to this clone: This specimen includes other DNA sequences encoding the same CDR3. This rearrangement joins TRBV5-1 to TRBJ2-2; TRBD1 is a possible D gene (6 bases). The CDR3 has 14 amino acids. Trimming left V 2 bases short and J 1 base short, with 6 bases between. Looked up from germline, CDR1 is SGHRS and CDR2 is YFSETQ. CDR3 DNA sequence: TGCGCCAGCAGCTTCAGGGGGAACACCGGGGAGCTGTTTTTT. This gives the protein CASSFRGNTGELFF. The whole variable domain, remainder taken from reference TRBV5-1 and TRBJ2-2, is KAGVTQTPRYLIKTRGQQVTLSCSPISGHRSVSWYQQTPGQGLQFLFEYFSETQRNKGNFPGRFSGRQFSNSRSEMNVSTLELGDSALYLCASSFRGNTGELFFGEGSRLTVL.

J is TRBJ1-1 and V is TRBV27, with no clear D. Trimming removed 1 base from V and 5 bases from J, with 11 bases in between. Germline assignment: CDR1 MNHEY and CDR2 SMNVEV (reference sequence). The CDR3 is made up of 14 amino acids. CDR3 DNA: TGTGCCAGCAGTTTATGGGCAGAGCGTACTGAAGCTTTCTTT. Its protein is CASSLWAERTEAFF.

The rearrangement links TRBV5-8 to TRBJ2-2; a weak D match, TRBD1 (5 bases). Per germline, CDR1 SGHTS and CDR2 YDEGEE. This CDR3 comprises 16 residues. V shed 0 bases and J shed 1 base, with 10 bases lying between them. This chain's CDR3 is CASSLGVQENTGELFF. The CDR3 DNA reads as TGTGCCAGCAGCTTGGGGGTACAGGAGAACACCGGGGAGCTGTTTTTT. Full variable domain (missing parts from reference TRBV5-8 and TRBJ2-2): EAGVTQSPTHLIKTRGQQATLRCSPISGHTSVYWYQQALGLGLQFLLWYDEGEERNRGNFPPRFSGRQFPNYSSELNVNALELEDSALYLCASSLGVQENTGELFFGEGSRLTVL.

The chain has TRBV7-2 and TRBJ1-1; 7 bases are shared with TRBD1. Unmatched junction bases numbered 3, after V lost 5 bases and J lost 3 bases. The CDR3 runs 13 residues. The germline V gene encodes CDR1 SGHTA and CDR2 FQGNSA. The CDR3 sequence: CASSARGDTEAFF. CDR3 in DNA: TGTGCCAGCAGCGCCAGGGGGGACACTGAAGCTTTCTTT.

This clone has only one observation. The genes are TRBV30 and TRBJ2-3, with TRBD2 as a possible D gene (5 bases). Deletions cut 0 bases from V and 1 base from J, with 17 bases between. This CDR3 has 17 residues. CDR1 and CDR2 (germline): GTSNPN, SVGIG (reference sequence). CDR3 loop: CAWSVTRAPGGTDTQYF. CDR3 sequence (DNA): TGTGCCTGGAGTGTAACTAGGGCACCCGGGGGCACAGATACGCAGTATTTT.

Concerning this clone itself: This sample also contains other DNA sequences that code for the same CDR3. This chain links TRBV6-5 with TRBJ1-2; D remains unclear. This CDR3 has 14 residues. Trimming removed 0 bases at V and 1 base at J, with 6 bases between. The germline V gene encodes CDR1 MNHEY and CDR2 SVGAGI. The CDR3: CASSYSAGNYGYTF. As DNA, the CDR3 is TGTGCCAGCAGTTACTCGGCCGGTAACTATGGCTACACCTTC.

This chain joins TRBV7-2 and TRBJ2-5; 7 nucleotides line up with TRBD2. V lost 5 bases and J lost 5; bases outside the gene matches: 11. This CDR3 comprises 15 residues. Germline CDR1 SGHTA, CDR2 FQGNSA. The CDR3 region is CASSPSAGAWETQYF. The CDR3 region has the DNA TGTGCCAGCAGCCCGTCGGCGGGAGCGTGGGAGACCCAGTACTTC.

The CDR3 DNA reads as TGTGCCAGTAGTATAGGAGGAGGGGGCGATCAGCCCCAGCATTTT. It codes for CASSIGGGGDQPQHF. This chain connects TRBV19 to TRBJ1-5; 7 nucleotides align to TRBD1. Germline V lookup: CDR1 LNHDA, CDR2 SQIVND (reference sequence). Unmatched junction bases numbered 5, after V lost 1 base and J lost 5 bases. CDR3 length: 15 amino acids.

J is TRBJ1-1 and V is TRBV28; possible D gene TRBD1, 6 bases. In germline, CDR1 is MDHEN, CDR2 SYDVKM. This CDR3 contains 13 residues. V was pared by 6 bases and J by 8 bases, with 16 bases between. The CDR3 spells CASSPSLGTEAFF. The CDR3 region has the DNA TGTGCCAGCAGCCCCTCCCTTGGGACAGAAGCTTTCTTT.

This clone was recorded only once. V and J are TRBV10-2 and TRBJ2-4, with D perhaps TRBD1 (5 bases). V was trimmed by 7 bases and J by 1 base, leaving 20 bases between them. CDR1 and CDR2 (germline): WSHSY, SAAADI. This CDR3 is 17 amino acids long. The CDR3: CASTPRQGEFAKNIQYF. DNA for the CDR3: TGCGCCAGCACCCCCCGGCAGGGTGAATTTGCCAAAAACATTCAGTACTTC.

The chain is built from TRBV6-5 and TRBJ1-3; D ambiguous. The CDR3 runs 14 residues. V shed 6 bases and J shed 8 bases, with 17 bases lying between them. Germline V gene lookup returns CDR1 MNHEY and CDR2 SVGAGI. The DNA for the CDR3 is TGTGCCAGCAGACCGGCCCCCCCTGGGGACACCATATATTTT. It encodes CASRPAPPGDTIYF.

The CDR3 DNA reads TGTGCCAGCACCCTGAGGGGGGACAGGGTTCCAGATACGCAGTATTTT. Translated: CASTLRGDRVPDTQYF. V gene TRBV9 combines with J gene TRBJ2-3, with 9 nucleotides matching TRBD1. V shed 6 bases and J 4 bases; nucleotides not matched to a gene: 12. The CDR3 covers 16 residues. Germline assignment: CDR1 SGDLS and CDR2 YYNGEE.

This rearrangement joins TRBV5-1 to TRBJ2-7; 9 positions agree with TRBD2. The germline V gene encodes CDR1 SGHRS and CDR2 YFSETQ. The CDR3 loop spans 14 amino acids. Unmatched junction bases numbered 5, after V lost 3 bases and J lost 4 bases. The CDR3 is CASSWASGIYEQYF. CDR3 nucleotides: TGCGCCAGCAGCTGGGCTAGCGGGATATACGAGCAGTACTTC. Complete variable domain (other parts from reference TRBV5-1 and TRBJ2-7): KAGVTQTPRYLIKTRGQQVTLSCSPISGHRSVSWYQQTPGQGLQFLFEYFSETQRNKGNFPGRFSGRQFSNSRSEMNVSTLELGDSALYLCASSWASGIYEQYFGPGTRLTVT.

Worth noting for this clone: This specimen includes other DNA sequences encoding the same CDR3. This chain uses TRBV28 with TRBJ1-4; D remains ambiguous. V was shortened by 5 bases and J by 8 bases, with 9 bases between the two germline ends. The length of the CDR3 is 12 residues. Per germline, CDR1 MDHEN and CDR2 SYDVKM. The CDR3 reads CASSPPREKLFF. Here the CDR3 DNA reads TGTGCCAGCAGTCCCCCCCGGGAAAAACTGTTTTTT.

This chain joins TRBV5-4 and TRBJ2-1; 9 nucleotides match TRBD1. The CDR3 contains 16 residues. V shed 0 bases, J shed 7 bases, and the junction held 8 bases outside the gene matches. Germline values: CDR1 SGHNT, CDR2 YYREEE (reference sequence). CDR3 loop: CASSLGDRVGMNEQFF. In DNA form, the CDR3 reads TGTGCCAGCAGCTTGGGGGACAGGGTCGGAATGAATGAGCAGTTCTTC. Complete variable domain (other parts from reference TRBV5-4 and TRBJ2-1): ETGVTQSPTHLIKTRGQQVTLRCSSQSGHNTVSWYQQALGQGPQFIFQYYREEENGRGNFPPRFSGLQFPNYSSELNVNALELDDSALYLCASSLGDRVGMNEQFFGPGTRLTVL.

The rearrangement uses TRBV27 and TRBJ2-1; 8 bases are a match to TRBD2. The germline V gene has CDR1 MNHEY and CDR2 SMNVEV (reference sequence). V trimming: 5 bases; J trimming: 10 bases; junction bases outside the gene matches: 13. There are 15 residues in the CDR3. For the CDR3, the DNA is TGTGCCAGCAGTAGAAGCGGGGGTGGGGGTCGGGAGCAGTTCTTC. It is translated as CASSRSGGGGREQFF.

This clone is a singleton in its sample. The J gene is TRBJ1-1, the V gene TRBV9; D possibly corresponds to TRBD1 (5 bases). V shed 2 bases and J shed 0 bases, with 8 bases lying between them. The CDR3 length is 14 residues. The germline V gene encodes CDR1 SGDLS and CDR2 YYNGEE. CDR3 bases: TGTGCCAGCAGCGTCGGGACCTTGAACACTGAAGCTTTCTTT. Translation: CASSVGTLNTEAFF.

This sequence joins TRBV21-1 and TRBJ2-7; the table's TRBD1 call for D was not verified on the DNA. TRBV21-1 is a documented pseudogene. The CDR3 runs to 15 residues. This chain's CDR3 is CASSPRDRDLYEQYF. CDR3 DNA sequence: TGTGCCAGCAGCCCCAGGGACAGGGACCTTTACGAGCAGTACTTC.

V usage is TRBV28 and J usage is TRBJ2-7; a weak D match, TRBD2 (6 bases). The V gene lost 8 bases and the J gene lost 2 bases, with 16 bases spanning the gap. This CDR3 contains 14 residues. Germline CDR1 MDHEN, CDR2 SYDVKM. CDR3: CASLSGGTPYEQYF. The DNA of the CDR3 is TGTGCCAGCCTATCTGGAGGGACTCCCTACGAGCAGTACTTC.

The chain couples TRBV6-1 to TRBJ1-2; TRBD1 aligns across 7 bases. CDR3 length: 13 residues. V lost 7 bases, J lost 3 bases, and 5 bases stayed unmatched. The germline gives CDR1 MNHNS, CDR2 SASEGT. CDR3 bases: TGTGCCAGCACTGTCCAGGGGGACTATGGCTACACCTTC. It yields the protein CASTVQGDYGYTF.

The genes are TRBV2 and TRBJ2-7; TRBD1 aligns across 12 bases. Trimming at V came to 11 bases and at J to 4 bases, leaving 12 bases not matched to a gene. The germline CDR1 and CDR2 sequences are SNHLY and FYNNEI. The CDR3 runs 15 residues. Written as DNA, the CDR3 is TGTGCCTGCCAACCGGGACAGGGGGCAATTTACGAGCAGTACTTC. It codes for CACQPGQGAIYEQYF. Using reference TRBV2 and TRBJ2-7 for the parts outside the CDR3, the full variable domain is EPEVTQTPSHQVTQMGQEVILRCVPISNHLYFYWYRQILGQKVEFLVSFYNNEISEKSEIFDDQFSVERPDGSNFTLKIRSTKLEDSAMYFCACQPGQGAIYEQYFGPGTRLTVT.

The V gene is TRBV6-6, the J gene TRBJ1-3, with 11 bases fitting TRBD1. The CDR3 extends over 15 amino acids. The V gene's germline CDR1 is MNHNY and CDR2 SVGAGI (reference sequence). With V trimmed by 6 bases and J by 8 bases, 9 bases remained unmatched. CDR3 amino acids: CASSSGTGGLDTIYF. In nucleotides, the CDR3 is TGTGCCAGCAGCTCCGGGACAGGGGGTTTGGACACCATATATTTT.

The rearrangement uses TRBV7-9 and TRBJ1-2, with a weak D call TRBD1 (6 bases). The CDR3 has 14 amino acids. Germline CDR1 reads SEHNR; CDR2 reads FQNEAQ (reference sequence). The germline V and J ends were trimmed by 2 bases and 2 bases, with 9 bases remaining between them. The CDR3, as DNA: TGTGCCAGCAGCTTATTCCAGGGGAACTATGGCTACACCTTC. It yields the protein CASSLFQGNYGYTF. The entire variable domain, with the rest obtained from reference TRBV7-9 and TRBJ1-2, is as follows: DTGVSQNPRHKITKRGQNVTFRCDPISEHNRLYWYRQTLGQGPEFLTYFQNEAQLEKSRLLSDRFSAERPKGSFSTLEIQRTEQGDSAMYLCASSLFQGNYGYTFGSGTRLTVV.

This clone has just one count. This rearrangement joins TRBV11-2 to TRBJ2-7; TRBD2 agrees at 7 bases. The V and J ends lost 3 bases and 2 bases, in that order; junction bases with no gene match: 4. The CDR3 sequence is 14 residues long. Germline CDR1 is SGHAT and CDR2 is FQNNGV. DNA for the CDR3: TGTGCCAGCAGCTTTGGGGGAGGGCCCTACGAGCAGTACTTC. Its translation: CASSFGGGPYEQYF.